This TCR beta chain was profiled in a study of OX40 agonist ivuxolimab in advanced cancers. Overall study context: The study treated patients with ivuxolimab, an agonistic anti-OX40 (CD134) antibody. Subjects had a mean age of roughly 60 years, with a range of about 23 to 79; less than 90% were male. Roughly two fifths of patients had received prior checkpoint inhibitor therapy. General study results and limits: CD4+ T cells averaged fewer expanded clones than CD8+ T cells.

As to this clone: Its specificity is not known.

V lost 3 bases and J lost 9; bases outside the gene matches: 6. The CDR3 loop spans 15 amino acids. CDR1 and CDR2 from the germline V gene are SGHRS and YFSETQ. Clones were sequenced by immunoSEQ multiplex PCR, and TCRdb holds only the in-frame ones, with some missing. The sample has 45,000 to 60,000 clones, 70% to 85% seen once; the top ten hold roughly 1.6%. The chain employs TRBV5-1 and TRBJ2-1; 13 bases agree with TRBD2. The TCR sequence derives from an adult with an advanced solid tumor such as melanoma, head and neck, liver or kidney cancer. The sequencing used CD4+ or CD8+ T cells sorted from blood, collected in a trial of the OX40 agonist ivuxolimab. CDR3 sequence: CASSWVGLAGVEQFF. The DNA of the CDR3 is TGCGCCAGCAGCTGGGTCGGACTAGCGGGAGTTGAGCAGTTCTTC.